The 31 T cell receptor beta chains given below trace back to one sample, sequenced in a study of T cell repertoires in cytomegalovirus infection. TCRdb reprocessed the reads via MiXCR and lists one record per CDR3 protein. This table has roughly 720,000 distinct CDR3 sequences, about 40% appearing once. Material: PBMCs. These TCRs come from a human donor in good health (CMV status not recorded). Some clones in this sample may be carry-over from other donors' samples.

This clonotype was detected only a few times. This chain uses TRBV7-6 with TRBJ1-5; no clear D. Per the germline V gene, CDR1 is SGHVS and CDR2 is FNYEAQ. The CDR3 has 14 amino acids. The germline V and J ends were trimmed by 5 bases and 4 bases, with 12 bases remaining between them. CDR3 coding DNA: TGTGCCAGCAGCACTACGGCGGGGAATCAGCCCCAGCATTTT. As protein: CASSTTAGNQPQHF.

This clonotype was picked up many times. The rearrangement joins TRBV7-6 to TRBJ2-3; D perhaps matches TRBD2 (7 bases). Trimming left V 7 bases short and J 0 bases short, with 17 bases between. The germline CDR1 and CDR2 sequences are SGHVS and FNYEAQ. The CDR3 spans 16 residues. The CDR3 nucleotides are TGTGCCAGCACCCCTAATGGGGGGGCAAGCACAGATACGCAGTATTTT. Its translation: CASTPNGGASTDTQYF.

The chain is built from TRBV10-3 and TRBJ1-2; TRBD1 aligns across 11 bases. The germline gives CDR1 ENHRY, CDR2 SYGVKD. The CDR3 consists of 17 residues. V trimming: 3 bases; J trimming: 4 bases; junction bases outside the gene matches: 10. DNA for the CDR3: TGTGCCATCAGTGAAAGGACAGGGGGCGCTCGGGGCTATGGCTACACCTTC. It translates to CAISERTGGARGYGYTF.

The chain couples TRBV6-5 to TRBJ1-2; the D gene is possibly TRBD1 (6 bases). The CDR3 runs 15 residues. V dropped 6 bases and J dropped 0 bases, with 14 bases sitting between them. The germline gives CDR1 MNHEY, CDR2 SVGAGI. The CDR3 spells CASRPNRDSNYGYTF. The CDR3 DNA sequence: TGTGCCAGCAGACCGAACAGGGATTCTAACTATGGCTACACCTTC.

This clonotype was seen many times. As DNA, the CDR3 is TGTGCCAGCAGCCCAGCCGACGGATACCAAGAGACCCAGTACTTC. It yields the protein CASSPADGYQETQYF. This chain joins TRBV7-6 and TRBJ2-5; no clear D gene. The CDR3 length is 15 residues. V was cut by 5 bases and J by 0 bases, with 13 bases left in between. CDR1 and CDR2 (germline): SGHVS, FNYEAQ. Based on the CDR3 plus reference TRBV7-6 and TRBJ2-5, the full variable domain is GAGVSQSPRYKVTKRGQDVALRCDPISGHVSLYWYRQALGQGPEFLTYFNYEAQQDKSGLPNDRFSAERPEGSISTLTIQRTEQRDSAMYRCASSPADGYQETQYFGPGTRLLVL.

The sample holds many counts of this clonotype. This chain links TRBV28 with TRBJ2-3, with TRBD1 matching over 9 bases. V trimming: 6 bases; J trimming: 4 bases; junction bases outside the gene matches: 8. The CDR3 runs to 15 residues. Germline V gene data show CDR1 as MDHEN and CDR2 as SYDVKM. The CDR3: CASRQIQGAPDTQYF. The DNA for the CDR3 is TGTGCCAGCAGGCAGATACAGGGGGCCCCAGATACGCAGTATTTT.

This clonotype appeared a few times. V and J are TRBV30 and TRBJ1-6; TRBD1 agrees at 8 bases. The CDR3 is 14 amino acids. CDR1 is GTSNPN, CDR2 SVGIG, per germline (reference sequence). V lost 6 bases, J lost 6 bases, and 7 bases stayed unmatched. The CDR3 nucleotides are TGTGCCTGTCCCGGGACAGGTCCTAATTCACCCCTCCACTTT. The encoded protein is CACPGTGPNSPLHF.

This clonotype was observed a few times. This chain connects TRBV2 to TRBJ2-7; the D gene is possibly TRBD1 (6 bases). The CDR3 loop spans 13 amino acids. V lost 8 bases, J lost 2 bases, and 13 bases lay in between. From germline, CDR1 is SNHLY and CDR2 FYNNEI. The CDR3 sequence: CASFGQKAYEQYF. For the CDR3, the DNA is TGTGCCAGCTTCGGACAGAAAGCCTACGAGCAGTACTTC.

Only a few counts were recorded for this clonotype. This chain links TRBV7-2 with TRBJ1-1; no clear D. V was pared by 3 bases and J by 1 base, with 9 bases between. The CDR3 is made up of 14 amino acids. CDR1 and CDR2 from the germline V gene are SGHTA and FQGNSA. DNA for the CDR3: TGTGCCAGCAGCTTCGCCCACAGGAACACTGAAGCTTTCTTT. Translated: CASSFAHRNTEAFF. The full variable domain, with the rest looked up from reference TRBV7-2 and TRBJ1-1, is GAGVSQSPSNKVTEKGKDVELRCDPISGHTALYWYRQSLGQGLEFLIYFQGNSAPDKSGLPSDRFSAERTGGSVSTLTIQRTQQEDSAVYLCASSFAHRNTEAFFGQGTRLTVV.

In its sample, this clonotype was seen a few times. V gene TRBV7-2 combines with J gene TRBJ1-5, with D maybe TRBD1 (5 bases). This CDR3 has 16 residues. The ends were cut back, 1 base at V and 3 bases at J, with 13 bases in the middle. The germline gives CDR1 SGHTA, CDR2 FQGNSA. The CDR3 here is CASSLEGTFVNQPQHF. The CDR3 DNA follows: TGTGCCAGCAGCTTAGAAGGGACCTTCGTCAATCAGCCCCAGCATTTT.

The rearrangement links TRBV12-3 or TRBV12-4 to TRBJ2-7; D is perhaps TRBD1 (6 bases). V shed 5 bases and J shed 3 bases, with 11 bases lying between them. The CDR3 is 13 residues long. In DNA form, the CDR3 reads TGTGCCAGCAGTACAGGGCCCCTCTACGAGCAGTACTTC. This gives the protein CASSTGPLYEQYF.

The chain joins TRBV20-1 to TRBJ2-7, with 14 bases identical to TRBD2. The J segment lost 4 bases and the V segment lost 4 bases, leaving 12 bases of the junction unmatched. The CDR3 has 17 amino acids. Germline values: CDR1 DFQATT, CDR2 SNEGSKA (reference sequence). CDR3 sequence reads: CSAIPFGTSGSRYEQYF. The CDR3 coding sequence is TGCAGTGCTATTCCTTTCGGGACTAGCGGGAGTAGGTACGAGCAGTACTTC.

V usage is TRBV5-4 and J usage is TRBJ1-2, with 7 bases aligning to TRBD1. Germline V gene data show CDR1 as SGHNT and CDR2 as YYREEE (reference sequence). J lost 8 bases, V lost 1 base, and 5 bases had no gene match. This CDR3 has 13 residues. The CDR3 protein is CASSLKGAGGYTF. CDR3 sequence (DNA): TGTGCCAGCAGCTTGAAGGGGGCGGGAGGCTACACCTTC.

The chain links TRBV6-1 to TRBJ1-5; D may be TRBD1 (5 bases). Germline CDR1 reads MNHNS; CDR2 reads SASEGT. The CDR3 is 15 residues long. Between the trimmed V and J ends, which lost 6 bases and 6 bases, there was a span of 18 bases. CDR3 nucleotide sequence: TGTGCCAGCAGACCTCAGGGTATACGGGGTCAGCCCCAGCATTTT. Protein sequence: CASRPQGIRGQPQHF.

The chain recombines TRBV19 with TRBJ2-5; D not certain. Trimming pared 4 bases from V and 5 bases from J, leaving 11 bases between. Looked up from germline, CDR1 is LNHDA and CDR2 is SQIVND (reference sequence). CDR3 length: 13 residues. The CDR3 spells CASSTRGPETQYF. DNA for the CDR3: TGTGCCAGTAGTACGCGAGGACCCGAGACCCAGTACTTC.

This clonotype was counted between two and nine times. CDR3 sequence (DNA): TGCAGTGCTAGATCTTGGGTCGGGCAGGGCGAGCAGTACTTC. Its translation is CSARSWVGQGEQYF. The V and J genes are TRBV20-1 and TRBJ2-7; D perhaps matches TRBD1 (5 bases). The germline gives CDR1 DFQATT, CDR2 SNEGSKA (reference sequence). The CDR3 totals 14 residues. Trimming took off 2 bases at V and 6 bases at J, with 17 bases between the two ends.

CDR3 amino acids: CSARSDNYGYTF. CDR3 coding DNA: TGCAGTGCTAGAAGTGATAACTATGGCTACACCTTC. This chain joins TRBV20-1 and TRBJ1-2; unclear D gene. Germline V gene data show CDR1 as DFQATT and CDR2 as SNEGSKA (reference sequence). The CDR3 runs to 12 residues. Deletions cut 2 bases from V and 1 base from J, with 5 bases between.

This clonotype turned up a few times. The CDR3 protein is CASSLPKVNEQFF. The CDR3 DNA is TGTGCCAGCAGCTTGCCGAAGGTCAATGAGCAGTTCTTC. V and J are TRBV7-2 and TRBJ2-1; D call uncertain. This CDR3 comprises 13 residues. The germline CDR1 and CDR2 sequences are SGHTA and FQGNSA. V was cut by 3 bases and J by 6 bases, with 9 bases left in between.

Only a few counts were recorded for this clonotype. The chain joins TRBV7-3 to TRBJ2-1, with TRBD2 matching 9 bases. With 2 bases clipped from V and 8 bases from J, the junction kept 10 bases outside the gene matches. This CDR3 is built from 16 residues. Per the germline V gene, CDR1 is SGHTA and CDR2 is FQGTGA. The CDR3 protein is CASSLLGGGALDEQFF. CDR3 DNA sequence: TGTGCCAGCAGCTTATTGGGCGGGGGGGCCCTCGATGAGCAGTTCTTC.

This clonotype was detected once. V is TRBV29-1 and J is TRBJ2-3; a weak D match, TRBD2 (6 bases). CDR3 length: 17 amino acids. Between the trimmed V and J ends, which lost 1 base and 4 bases, there was a span of 21 bases. The germline CDR1 and CDR2 sequences are SQVTM and ANQGSEA. The CDR3 protein is CSVEGLKRITGADTQYF. The CDR3, as DNA: TGCAGCGTTGAAGGCCTGAAGAGAATCACGGGAGCAGATACGCAGTATTTT.

The rearrangement links TRBV6-1 to TRBJ2-7; 8 nucleotides match TRBD2. There are 19 residues in the CDR3. The trim removed 5 bases at V and 3 bases at J, leaving 21 bases unmatched. Germline V gene data show CDR1 as MNHNS and CDR2 as SASEGT. For the CDR3, the DNA is TGTGCCAGCAGTTACCGCCCCCCTTCGGCGGGGGGCCTCCTCTACGAGCAGTACTTC. Residues: CASSYRPPSAGGLLYEQYF.

In this sample, this clonotype turned up many times. The rearrangement uses TRBV11-2 and TRBJ2-7; 8 bases agree with TRBD2. This CDR3 spans 17 amino acids. The V gene end was trimmed by 3 bases and the J gene end by 3 bases; junction bases not matched to a gene: 13. CDR1 SGHAT and CDR2 FQNNGV come from the germline V gene. The CDR3 DNA reads as TGTGCCAGCAGCTTCCCCGGCGGAGCGGGGGATCGCTACGAGCAGTACTTC. As protein: CASSFPGGAGDRYEQYF.

Only a few counts were recorded for this clonotype. This chain connects TRBV6-5 to TRBJ1-6, with 8 bases lining up with TRBD1. CDR1 MNHEY and CDR2 SVGAGI come from the germline V gene. V lost 2 bases and J lost 8; bases outside the gene matches: 2. The CDR3 spans 14 residues. As DNA, the CDR3 is TGTGCCAGCAGTTACGGACAGGGCTATTCACCCCTCCACTTT. The encoded protein is CASSYGQGYSPLHF.

This clonotype occurred a few times. This chain uses TRBV20-1 with TRBJ2-2; possible D gene TRBD2, 7 bases. The CDR3 spans 19 residues. With 1 base removed from V and 7 bases from J, the gap between germline ends came to 28 bases. Germline lookup yields CDR1 DFQATT and CDR2 SNEGSKA (reference sequence). CDR3 bases: TGCAGTGCTAGAGGAGGGGGGGGCCAGTCGGGGGCCAGTCTCGGGGAGCTGTTTTTT. The encoded protein is CSARGGGGQSGASLGELFF.

This clonotype was observed at least ten times. This chain connects TRBV12-3 or TRBV12-4 to TRBJ2-6; a possible D gene is TRBD1 (5 bases). The length of the CDR3 is 14 residues. The V end lost 5 bases, the J end lost 4 bases, and 9 bases lay between the germline ends. CDR3 DNA sequence: TGTGCCAGCAGTAGGGGATCAGGGGCCAACGTCCTGACTTTC. It yields the protein CASSRGSGANVLTF.

This clonotype has more than one count but fewer than ten. The gene calls are TRBV7-2 and TRBJ2-5; TRBD1 might be the D (5 bases). This CDR3 spans 13 amino acids. Trimming took 5 bases from V and 5 from J, leaving 12 bases between them. Germline V gene sequence: CDR1 SGHTA, CDR2 FQGNSA. CDR3 protein: CASSPRDGETQYF. DNA for the CDR3: TGTGCCAGCAGCCCCAGGGATGGGGAGACCCAGTACTTC.

The table lists this clonotype with a few counts. The chain links TRBV4-2 to TRBJ2-7; 10 bases fit TRBD1. V dropped 4 bases and J dropped 6; count of bases not matched to a gene: 12. There are 16 residues in the CDR3. Looked up from germline, CDR1 is LGHNA and CDR2 is YNFKEQ. CDR3 bases: TGTGCCAGCAGCCGGGCCCCCGGGACAGGGGTTAGCGAGCAGTACTTC. It is translated as CASSRAPGTGVSEQYF.

The rearrangement joins TRBV12-3 or TRBV12-4 to TRBJ1-5; D not resolved. V gave up 6 bases and J gave up 3 bases, with 18 bases separating them. This CDR3 contains 16 residues. CDR3 DNA sequence: TGTGCCAGCAGCCAGCCCGTCCCTGGCCTCAATCAGCCCCAGCATTTT. It specifies CASSQPVPGLNQPQHF.

V is TRBV6-6 and J is TRBJ1-5, with 7 bases matching TRBD1. Germline CDR1 and CDR2: MNHNY and SVGAGI (reference sequence). The CDR3 loop spans 16 amino acids. With 5 bases clipped from V and 6 bases from J, the junction kept 13 bases outside the gene matches. DNA of the CDR3: TGTGCCAGCAGTGGATCTCTAGGGGGCATGGCTCAGCCCCAGCATTTT. Translating gives CASSGSLGGMAQPQHF.

The V and J genes are TRBV6-1 and TRBJ2-7; D is possibly TRBD1 (5 bases). The CDR3 has 14 residues. The germline V gene encodes CDR1 MNHNS and CDR2 SASEGT. V was pared by 5 bases and J by 7 bases, with 18 bases between. Here the CDR3 DNA reads TGTGCCAGCAGTTCTCCAGGGATTCAAGTAGAGCAGTACTTC. Translating gives CASSSPGIQVEQYF.

The chain is built from TRBV5-6 and TRBJ1-5, with D possibly matching TRBD1 (5 bases). CDR1 is SGHDT, CDR2 YYEEEE, per germline. Trimming pared 4 bases from V and 7 bases from J, leaving 15 bases between. The CDR3 length is 14 residues. CDR3 region: CASSHSQGSQPQHF. CDR3 nucleotides: TGTGCCAGCAGCCACTCGCAGGGATCCCAGCCCCAGCATTTT. Looking up the rest from reference TRBV5-6 and TRBJ1-5 gives the full variable domain: DAGVTQSPTHLIKTRGQQVTLRCSPKSGHDTVSWYQQALGQGPQFIFQYYEEEERQRGNFPDRFSGHQFPNYSSELNVNALLLGDSALYLCASSHSQGSQPQHFGDGTRLSIL.